Listed here are 27 T cell receptor beta chains from one sample, sequenced in a study of shared clonotypes between healthy human individuals. Sequencing used immunoSEQ multiplex PCR; TCRdb keeps in-frame clones, though not all of them. Counted here are about 1.9 million clones, around 93% occurring once; the ten biggest clones make up roughly 1.7%. Only CD45RO-negative cells positively selected for CCR7 counted as naive CD8 cells, so terminally differentiated effector memory CD45RA+ cells were excluded. Input material: naive CD8+ T cells from PBMCs. These receptors came from a man aged 18 to 29 in good health. Some clones in this sample may be carry-over from other donors' samples.

The rearrangement links TRBV11-2 to TRBJ2-7, with D perhaps matching TRBD1 (5 bases). V was shortened by 1 base and J by 6 bases, with 16 bases between the two germline ends. The germline V gene encodes CDR1 SGHAT and CDR2 FQNNGV. The CDR3 has 15 amino acids. The CDR3 is CASSLAQGYSREQYF. The DNA for the CDR3 is TGTGCCAGCAGCTTAGCGCAGGGTTACTCCCGCGAGCAGTACTTC.

The J gene is TRBJ2-2, the V gene TRBV27; a weak D match, TRBD1 (5 bases). Germline loops: CDR1 MNHEY, CDR2 SMNVEV (reference sequence). This CDR3 has 13 residues. V lost 5 bases and J 9 bases, leaving 13 bases between the germline ends. DNA for the CDR3: TGTGCCAGCAGTGTGACAGTCTACCGGGAGCTGTTTTTT. Translating it yields CASSVTVYRELFF.

Of note for this clone: The sample contains more than one DNA sequence encoding this CDR3. The chain couples TRBV9 to TRBJ2-1; a weak D match, TRBD2 (6 bases). There are 15 residues in the CDR3. Trimming removed 2 bases at V and 0 bases at J, with 9 bases between. In germline, CDR1 is SGDLS, CDR2 YYNGEE. The CDR3 nucleotides read TGTGCCAGCAGCGTGGGCGGGACCTCCTACAATGAGCAGTTCTTC. Translation: CASSVGGTSYNEQFF.

Notes on this clone: This CDR3 is also generated by other DNA sequences in the sample. This chain links TRBV28 with TRBJ1-5; 8 positions agree with TRBD1. J gave up 4 bases and V 4 bases, and 3 bases lay outside the gene matches. The CDR3 contains 14 residues. Germline assignment: CDR1 MDHEN and CDR2 SYDVKM. The CDR3, as DNA: TGTGCCAGCAGTTCAACAGGGGGAAATCAGCCCCAGCATTTT. This sequence encodes CASSSTGGNQPQHF. The full variable domain, completed using reference TRBV28 and TRBJ1-5, is DVKVTQSSRYLVKRTGEKVFLECVQDMDHENMFWYRQDPGLGLRLIYFSYDVKMKEKGDIPEGYSVSREKKERFSLILESASTNQTSMYLCASSSTGGNQPQHFGDGTRLSIL.

Concerning this clone: Other DNA sequences in this sample translate to the same CDR3. J is TRBJ1-1 and V is TRBV5-1, with 11 nucleotides matching TRBD1. This CDR3 has 14 amino acids. From germline, CDR1 is SGHRS and CDR2 YFSETQ. After removal of 4 bases from V and 5 bases from J, the junction contained 4 bases not matched to a gene. As DNA, the CDR3 is TGCGCCAGCAGCCCCGGGACAGGGGGAACTGAAGCTTTCTTT. This encodes CASSPGTGGTEAFF.

The rearrangement uses TRBV2 and TRBJ2-2; the D is unclear. Looked up from germline, CDR1 is SNHLY and CDR2 is FYNNEI. V was clipped by 4 bases and J by 4 bases, with 10 bases between them. The CDR3 consists of 14 residues. CDR3: CASSVPDITGELFF. The DNA of the CDR3 is TGTGCCAGCAGTGTCCCAGACATCACCGGGGAGCTGTTTTTT.

The chain employs TRBV9 and TRBJ2-1, with TRBD2 matching 11 bases. J lost 9 bases, V lost 0 bases, and 14 bases had no gene match. CDR1 and CDR2 (germline): SGDLS, YYNGEE. There are 18 residues in the CDR3. CDR3 sequence: CASSVEPPYSGREFEQFF. The CDR3 DNA reads as TGTGCCAGCAGCGTAGAGCCCCCCTATAGCGGGAGGGAGTTTGAGCAGTTCTTC.

This CDR3 reads CASSDPSSGPSVEQYF. Here the CDR3 DNA reads TGTGCCAGCAGTGATCCTTCTAGCGGCCCTTCGGTCGAGCAGTACTTC. The chain employs TRBV2 and TRBJ2-7, with 7 bases matching TRBD2. The V gene end was trimmed by 3 bases and the J gene end by 6 bases; junction bases not matched to a gene: 14. The germline gives CDR1 SNHLY, CDR2 FYNNEI. This CDR3 is built from 16 residues.

The chain is built from TRBV19 and TRBJ2-7; the D is unclear. From germline, CDR1 is LNHDA and CDR2 SQIVND (reference sequence). This CDR3 is built from 14 residues. V lost 5 bases and J lost 0, with 11 bases in between. DNA of the CDR3: TGTGCCAGTAGTTCCAGGTTCGGCTCCTACGAGCAGTACTTC. It specifies CASSSRFGSYEQYF.

The chain combines TRBV9 with TRBJ1-5; TRBD1 matches 7 bases. The CDR3 consists of 15 residues. CDR1 SGDLS and CDR2 YYNGEE come from the germline V gene. After removal of 4 bases from V and 9 bases from J, the junction contained 13 bases not matched to a gene. The CDR3 coding sequence is TGTGCCAGCAGCCCAACAGACAGGGTAAGTGGGCCCCAGCATTTT. This gives the protein CASSPTDRVSGPQHF.

V and J are TRBV4-1 and TRBJ1-5, with D perhaps TRBD1 (6 bases). The CDR3 totals 17 residues. Germline V gene data show CDR1 as MGHRA and CDR2 as YSYEKL. Trimming took 4 bases from V and 1 from J, leaving 17 bases between them. The DNA of the CDR3 is TGCGCCAGCAGCCGCCTAGTACTCGGACAGAGCAATCAGCCCCAGCATTTT. Residues: CASSRLVLGQSNQPQHF.

J is TRBJ2-7 and V is TRBV29-1; D is perhaps TRBD1 or TRBD2 (5 bases each). Looked up from germline, CDR1 is SQVTM and CDR2 is ANQGSEA. The CDR3 runs 15 residues. V lost 6 bases to trimming and J lost 1 base, with 19 bases between them. The CDR3 loop is CSVAGTPSVSYEQYF. The DNA for the CDR3 is TGCAGCGTCGCCGGGACCCCAAGTGTATCCTACGAGCAGTACTTC.

V is TRBV28 and J is TRBJ1-1; possibly TRBD1 for D (6 bases). This CDR3 has 14 amino acids. Germline V CDR1 and CDR2: MDHEN, SYDVKM. Trimming left V 6 bases short and J 5 bases short, with 16 bases between. CDR3 amino acids: CASSPRGGWTEAFF. In DNA form, the CDR3 reads TGTGCCAGCAGCCCAAGGGGGGGGTGGACTGAAGCTTTCTTT.

The gene calls are TRBV9 and TRBJ2-7; possibly TRBD2 for D (6 bases). The CDR3 contains 15 residues. Germline V CDR1 and CDR2: SGDLS, YYNGEE. With 3 bases removed from V and 3 bases from J, the gap between germline ends came to 16 bases. The CDR3 is CASSDSGTSIYEQYF. DNA for the CDR3: TGTGCCAGCAGCGACTCCGGGACTTCCATCTACGAGCAGTACTTC. Drawing the rest from reference TRBV9 and TRBJ2-7, the complete variable domain is DSGVTQTPKHLITATGQRVTLRCSPRSGDLSVYWYQQSLDQGLQFLIQYYNGEERAKGNILERFSAQQFPDLHSELNLSSLELGDSALYFCASSDSGTSIYEQYFGPGTRLTVT.

This chain connects TRBV28 to TRBJ2-1; TRBD2 might be the D (5 bases). CDR3 length: 15 amino acids. Germline-derived CDR1 and CDR2 are MDHEN and SYDVKM. V was trimmed by 11 bases and J by 0 bases, leaving 17 bases between them. The CDR3 loop is CASEGLPGSYNEQFF. The CDR3 DNA sequence: TGTGCCTCTGAAGGACTCCCGGGCTCCTACAATGAGCAGTTCTTC.

The count of this clone is one. This rearrangement joins TRBV27 to TRBJ2-3; the D gene is possibly TRBD1 (6 bases). Germline assignment: CDR1 MNHEY and CDR2 SMNVEV (reference sequence). This CDR3 is built from 13 residues. The V gene lost 7 bases and the J gene lost 6 bases, with 14 bases spanning the gap. The CDR3 DNA sequence: TGTGCCAGCACAGGGGATCTGAGGGATACGCAGTATTTT. Protein: CASTGDLRDTQYF.

This sequence joins TRBV6-6 and TRBJ1-3, with D uncertain. CDR3 length: 16 amino acids. CDR1 is MNHNY, CDR2 SVGAGI, per germline (reference sequence). The V gene lost 2 bases and the J gene lost 0 bases, with 11 bases spanning the gap. The CDR3 reads CASSYAVHLSGNTIYF. Written as DNA, the CDR3 is TGTGCCAGCAGTTACGCGGTACACCTCTCTGGAAACACCATATATTTT.

The rearrangement joins TRBV4-1 to TRBJ2-7, with a tentative D call TRBD1 (6 bases). The CDR3 runs 14 residues. Trimming shortened V by 1 base and J by 0 bases, and 7 bases separated the two germline ends. Germline V gene lookup returns CDR1 MGHRA and CDR2 YSYEKL. This CDR3 reads CASSQADSSYEQYF. DNA of the CDR3: TGCGCCAGCAGCCAAGCGGACAGCTCCTACGAGCAGTACTTC.

The genes are TRBV5-4 and TRBJ2-7, with D possibly TRBD2 on 5 matching bases. Trimming cost V 0 bases and J 3 bases, with 16 bases left between them. Per the germline V gene, CDR1 is SGHNT and CDR2 is YYREEE (reference sequence). The CDR3 is 16 residues long. The CDR3 here is CASSLGSRSDYYEQYF. The CDR3, as DNA: TGTGCCAGCAGCTTGGGGTCCCGATCTGACTACTACGAGCAGTACTTC.

A word on this clone: In the same sample, other DNA sequences code for this CDR3. The rearrangement uses TRBV5-4 and TRBJ2-4; 8 bases are a match to TRBD1. CDR1 is SGHNT and CDR2 is YYREEE in the germline V gene (reference sequence). The ends lost 2 bases at V and 7 bases at J; junction bases unmatched: 5. This CDR3 is 14 amino acids long. In DNA form, the CDR3 reads TGTGCCAGCAGCTTTACAGGGGGTGAGAACATTCAGTACTTC. It specifies CASSFTGGENIQYF.

This clone occurred a few times. The chain carries TRBV7-9 and TRBJ1-3; D not certain. V dropped 5 bases and J dropped 8 bases, with 10 bases sitting between them. Germline V gene data show CDR1 as SEHNR and CDR2 as FQNEAQ (reference sequence). This CDR3 has 12 residues. CDR3 nucleotides: TGTGCCAGCAGCCCCCTTGTCGACACCATATATTTT. Its translation: CASSPLVDTIYF.

This clone occurred once. V usage is TRBV4-1 and J usage is TRBJ2-1, with D tentatively TRBD1 or TRBD2 (5 bases each). The germline V gene has CDR1 MGHRA and CDR2 YSYEKL. This CDR3 has 16 residues. Trimming pared 4 bases from V and 8 bases from J, leaving 21 bases between. CDR3 protein: CASSRLPGPPWDEQFF. CDR3 sequence (DNA): TGCGCCAGCAGCCGGTTACCGGGACCCCCTTGGGATGAGCAGTTCTTC.

The V gene is TRBV10-3, the J gene TRBJ2-2; 7 positions agree with TRBD2. Germline V CDR1 and CDR2: ENHRY, SYGVKD. There are 16 residues in the CDR3. Trimming cost V 3 bases and J 2 bases; bases outside gene matches: 6. The CDR3 loop reads CAISDSPGGNTGELFF. The CDR3 bases are TGTGCCATCAGTGATTCCCCGGGAGGCAACACCGGGGAGCTGTTTTTT.

The gene calls are TRBV28 and TRBJ2-1, with TRBD2 identical over 7 bases. This CDR3 spans 15 amino acids. V was pared by 3 bases and J by 6 bases, with 8 bases of the junction left unmatched. CDR1 MDHEN and CDR2 SYDVKM come from the germline V gene. The DNA for the CDR3 is TGTGCCAGCAGTTTGTTTGTACGGACTAGCAATGAGCAGTTCTTC. It codes for CASSLFVRTSNEQFF.

The chain joins TRBV27 to TRBJ2-1; 7 nucleotides match TRBD1. Germline values: CDR1 MNHEY, CDR2 SMNVEV (reference sequence). V was pared by 5 bases and J by 5 bases, with 6 bases of the junction left unmatched. CDR3 length: 14 amino acids. This CDR3 reads CASSISGTDNEQFF. CDR3 nucleotides: TGTGCCAGCAGTATCTCCGGGACAGACAATGAGCAGTTCTTC.

The V call is TRBV4-3, the J call TRBJ2-7; D could derive from TRBD1 or TRBD2 (5 bases each). This CDR3 has 15 residues. Germline V gene data show CDR1 as LGHNA and CDR2 as YSLEER. V lost 3 bases, J lost 2 bases, and 14 bases lay in between. The CDR3 region has the DNA TGCGCCAGCAGCCACCTCAGGGACGGTCCCTACGAGCAGTACTTC. Translated, it gives CASSHLRDGPYEQYF.

The V gene is TRBV7-8, the J gene TRBJ1-1; D perhaps matches TRBD1 (6 bases). Germline V gives CDR1 SGHVS, CDR2 FQNEAQ. This CDR3 region has 15 residues. Trimming took 5 bases from V and 1 from J, leaving 14 bases between them. CDR3 sequence (DNA): TGTGCCAGCAGCCCGCGGGACATTACGAACACTGAAGCTTTCTTT. It yields the protein CASSPRDITNTEAFF.